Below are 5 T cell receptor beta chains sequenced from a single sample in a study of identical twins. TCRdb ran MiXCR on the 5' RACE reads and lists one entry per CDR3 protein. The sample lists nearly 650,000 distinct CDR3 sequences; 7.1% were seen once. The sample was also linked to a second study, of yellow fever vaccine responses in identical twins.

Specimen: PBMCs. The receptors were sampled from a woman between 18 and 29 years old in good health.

In DNA, the CDR3 is TGTGCCAGCAGCCCTCGATGGGGCACAGATACGCAGTATTTT. Its translation is CASSPRWGTDTQYF. V gene TRBV5-6 combines with J gene TRBJ2-3, with D uncertain. The CDR3 runs 14 residues. The germline V gene encodes CDR1 SGHDT and CDR2 YYEEEE. The V gene lost 4 bases and the J gene lost 1 base, with 10 bases spanning the gap.

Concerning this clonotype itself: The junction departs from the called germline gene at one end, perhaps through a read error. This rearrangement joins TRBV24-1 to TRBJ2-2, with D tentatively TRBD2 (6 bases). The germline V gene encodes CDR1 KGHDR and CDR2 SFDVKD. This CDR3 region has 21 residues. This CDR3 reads CATCDLLPSGGDSRNTGELFF. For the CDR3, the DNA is TGTGCCACCTGTGATTTGCTACCGTCCGGGGGAGACTCCCGGAACACCGGGGAGCTGTTTTTT.

This chain's CDR3 is CASSGQRSYEQYF. Here the CDR3 DNA reads TGTGCCAGCAGCGGACAGCGCTCCTACGAGCAGTACTTC. The chain carries TRBV28 and TRBJ2-7; a weak D match, TRBD1 (6 bases). Germline assignment: CDR1 MDHEN and CDR2 SYDVKM. V was cut by 6 bases and J by 0 bases, with 9 bases left in between. CDR3 length: 13 amino acids.

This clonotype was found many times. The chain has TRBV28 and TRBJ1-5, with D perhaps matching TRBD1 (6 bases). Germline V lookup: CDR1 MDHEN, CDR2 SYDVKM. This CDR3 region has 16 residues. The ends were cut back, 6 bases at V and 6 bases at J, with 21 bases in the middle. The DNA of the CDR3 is TGTGCCAGCAGCCCAAGGGGGGGGCCGATCAGTCAGCCCCAGCATTTT. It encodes CASSPRGGPISQPQHF.

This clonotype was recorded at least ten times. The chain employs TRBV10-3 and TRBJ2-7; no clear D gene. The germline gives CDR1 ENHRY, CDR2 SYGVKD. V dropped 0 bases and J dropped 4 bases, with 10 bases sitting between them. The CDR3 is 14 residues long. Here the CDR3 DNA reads TGTGCCATCAGTGAGTCTGGGATAGGATACGAGCAGTACTTC. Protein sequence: CAISESGIGYEQYF.